The 8 T cell receptor beta chains reported below all come from one sample, sequenced in a study of T cells in tuberculosis. After thawing and overnight rest, PBMC were stained with GMM-loaded CD1B tetramer, viability dye and anti-CD3 for sorting. CD1B tetramers were loaded with Rhodococcus equi-derived C32 glucose monomycolate. Profiled with immunoSEQ multiplex PCR; TCRdb holds only in-frame clones, not every one. The data show nearly 60,000 clones, roughly 88% seen once. Sequenced material: CD1b-GMM tetramer-negative cells sorted from PBMCs. These receptors came from an adult woman with latent tuberculosis.

The chain links TRBV19 to TRBJ1-1; D remains unclear. Germline V gives CDR1 LNHDA, CDR2 SQIVND (reference sequence). Trimming took 5 bases from V and 4 from J, leaving 14 bases between them. There are 14 residues in the CDR3. The CDR3 is CASSYSALGTEAFF. The DNA for the CDR3 is TGTGCCAGTAGTTATTCCGCCCTCGGCACTGAAGCTTTCTTT.

CDR3 sequence: CASSLVGLAGPFSADTQYF. CDR3 DNA sequence: TGCGCCAGCAGCTTGGTCGGGCTAGCGGGGCCCTTTTCTGCAGATACGCAGTATTTT. The chain recombines TRBV5-1 with TRBJ2-3, with 9 bases lining up with TRBD2. Germline V gene sequence: CDR1 SGHRS, CDR2 YFSETQ. After removal of 0 bases from V and 4 bases from J, the junction contained 15 bases not matched to a gene. This CDR3 is built from 19 residues. Together with reference TRBV5-1 and TRBJ2-3, the CDR3 gives the full variable domain: KAGVTQTPRYLIKTRGQQVTLSCSPISGHRSVSWYQQTPGQGLQFLFEYFSETQRNKGNFPGRFSGRQFSNSRSEMNVSTLELGDSALYLCASSLVGLAGPFSADTQYFGPGTRLTVL.

The chain couples TRBV7-9 to TRBJ2-3; a weak D match, TRBD1 (5 bases). This CDR3 region has 15 residues. Trimming pared 0 bases from V and 3 bases from J, leaving 10 bases between. Looked up from germline, CDR1 is SEHNR and CDR2 is FQNEAQ (reference sequence). CDR3 region: CASSLARSGTDTQYF. In DNA, the CDR3 is TGTGCCAGCAGCTTAGCGCGGTCAGGGACAGATACGCAGTATTTT. The entire variable domain, with the rest obtained from reference TRBV7-9 and TRBJ2-3, is as follows: DTGVSQNPRHKITKRGQNVTFRCDPISEHNRLYWYRQTLGQGPEFLTYFQNEAQLEKSRLLSDRFSAERPKGSFSTLEIQRTEQGDSAMYLCASSLARSGTDTQYFGPGTRLTVL.

This clone was seen only once. The J gene is TRBJ2-7, the V gene TRBV30; D may be TRBD1 (6 bases). The CDR3 extends over 12 amino acids. V was clipped by 5 bases and J by 2 bases, with 10 bases between them. The germline gives CDR1 GTSNPN, CDR2 SVGIG (reference sequence). The CDR3: CAWGQFTYEQYF. CDR3 in DNA: TGTGCCTGGGGACAGTTCACCTACGAGCAGTACTTC.

The rearrangement links TRBV7-9 to TRBJ2-7; 7 bases are a match to TRBD1. CDR3 length equals 15 residues. The V and J ends lost 5 bases and 3 bases, in that order; junction bases with no gene match: 10. Per the germline V gene, CDR1 is SEHNR and CDR2 is FQNEAQ (reference sequence). The CDR3 here is CASSITGQYLYEQYF. CDR3 DNA: TGTGCCAGCAGCATCACGGGACAGTACCTCTACGAGCAGTACTTC.

The rearrangement links TRBV27 to TRBJ2-1, with TRBD2 matching 11 bases. V was pared by 2 bases and J by 12 bases, with 33 bases of the junction left unmatched. The CDR3 totals 23 residues. Per germline, CDR1 MNHEY and CDR2 SMNVEV (reference sequence). CDR3 bases: TGTGCCAGCAGTTTACCAACCTTCCTCAGACTAGCGGGATTCGGACAGGTTTTTGGGGTGCAGTTCTTC. It specifies CASSLPTFLRLAGFGQVFGVQFF.

The V call is TRBV11-3, the J call TRBJ2-3; TRBD2 matches 8 bases. In germline, CDR1 is SGHNT, CDR2 YENEEA. The CDR3 runs to 16 residues. Trimming took 3 bases from V and 3 from J; bases not matched to a gene: 8. Here the CDR3 reads CASSFRLALKTDTQYF. The CDR3 DNA sequence: TGTGCCAGCAGCTTCAGACTAGCGTTAAAAACAGATACGCAGTATTTT.

This chain links TRBV25-1 with TRBJ2-2; D is uncertain. Trimming took off 7 bases at V and 8 bases at J, with 14 bases between the two ends. CDR1 MGHDK and CDR2 SYGVNS come from the germline V gene. This CDR3 comprises 13 residues. The CDR3 loop reads CASMNRGAGELFF. The DNA of the CDR3 is TGTGCCAGCATGAATCGAGGAGCGGGGGAGCTGTTTTTT.